A single sample is the source of the 21 T cell receptor beta chains below, sequenced in a study of shared clonotypes between healthy human individuals. TCRdb's copy holds only in-frame clones and misses some; the assay was immunoSEQ multiplex PCR. The data contain approximately 1.4 million clones, 98% of them singletons. Material: naive CD4+ T cells sorted from blood. Specified subset: CD45RA+ positively selected. The receptors here all came from a man aged 25 to 40 in good health.

The V gene is TRBV2, the J gene TRBJ2-5; 8 positions agree with TRBD2. Germline CDR1 SNHLY, CDR2 FYNNEI. With V trimmed by 6 bases and J by 5 bases, 17 bases remained unmatched. This CDR3 is 17 amino acids long. CDR3 sequence: CASSPWSRREERETQYF. In DNA form, the CDR3 reads TGTGCCAGCAGCCCCTGGAGTAGGCGGGAGGAAAGGGAGACCCAGTACTTC.

The CDR3 DNA reads as TGTGCCAGCAGTGAAATGCGCGTCAATGGCTACACCTTC. It yields the protein CASSEMRVNGYTF. The V call is TRBV6-1, the J call TRBJ1-2; no clear D gene. This CDR3 contains 13 residues. Looked up from germline, CDR1 is MNHNS and CDR2 is SASEGT. The V end was cut by 2 bases, the J end by 6 bases, with 10 bases between.

This clone was counted a single time. This chain links TRBV11-2 with TRBJ1-5; the D is unclear. Trimming left V 3 bases short and J 4 bases short, with 7 bases between. Per the germline V gene, CDR1 is SGHAT and CDR2 is FQNNGV. The CDR3 sequence is 13 residues long. CDR3 DNA: TGTGCCAGCAGCTTTGGAGGGAATCAGCCCCAGCATTTT. Protein sequence: CASSFGGNQPQHF.

The chain employs TRBV6-6 and TRBJ2-5; 11 positions match TRBD2. Per the germline V gene, CDR1 is MNHNY and CDR2 is SVGAGI (reference sequence). CDR3 length: 15 residues. V trimming: 6 bases; J trimming: 5 bases; junction bases outside the gene matches: 8. The CDR3 here is CASRELAGVGETQYF. Here the CDR3 DNA reads TGTGCCAGCAGAGAACTAGCGGGAGTGGGGGAGACCCAGTACTTC.

This clone is a singleton in its sample. This chain's CDR3 is CASRLDSTNYGYTF. The CDR3 DNA reads TGTGCCAGCAGACTCGACAGTACTAACTATGGCTACACCTTC. The chain uses TRBV6-5 and TRBJ1-2, with D maybe TRBD1 (5 bases). Germline V lookup: CDR1 MNHEY, CDR2 SVGAGI. The CDR3 runs 14 residues. Trimming pared 6 bases from V and 0 bases from J, leaving 11 bases between.

V gene TRBV5-4 combines with J gene TRBJ2-7, with TRBD2 identical over 10 bases. The ends lost 8 bases at V and 3 bases at J; junction bases unmatched: 11. There are 15 residues in the CDR3. The germline gives CDR1 SGHNT, CDR2 YYREEE (reference sequence). The CDR3 loop reads CARPLALAGDYEQYF. In nucleotides, the CDR3 is TGTGCCAGGCCCCTTGCCCTAGCGGGAGACTACGAGCAGTACTTC.

The chain employs TRBV1 and TRBJ1-1. TRBV1 is designated a pseudogene. The CDR3 has 13 amino acids. CDR3 DNA: TGCACCAGCGACCGGGGAGGGGACACTGAAGCTTTCTTT. Translating gives CTSDRGGDTEAFF.

This chain connects TRBV28 to TRBJ2-7; 8 bases match TRBD2. Germline-derived CDR1 and CDR2 are MDHEN and SYDVKM. V was pared by 3 bases and J by 2 bases, with 12 bases of the junction left unmatched. The CDR3 covers 17 residues. CDR3 loop: CASSFKVGLAGPYEQYF. In DNA, the CDR3 is TGTGCCAGCAGTTTTAAAGTTGGACTAGCAGGTCCCTACGAGCAGTACTTC.

This clone was counted a single time. This rearrangement joins TRBV28 to TRBJ2-3, with 10 bases identical to TRBD2. Looked up from germline, CDR1 is MDHEN and CDR2 is SYDVKM. V lost 5 bases and J lost 1; bases outside the gene matches: 6. This CDR3 has 16 amino acids. CDR3 sequence: CASSPLTSGGTDTQYF. The CDR3 DNA follows: TGTGCCAGCAGTCCTCTAACTAGCGGGGGCACAGATACGCAGTATTTT.

This chain joins TRBV9 and TRBJ2-7; the D gene is possibly TRBD2 (5 bases). V lost 2 bases and J lost 1, with 16 bases in between. The CDR3 covers 16 residues. Germline V gene lookup returns CDR1 SGDLS and CDR2 YYNGEE. The CDR3: CASSVEGDPRSYEQYF. The CDR3 DNA follows: TGTGCCAGCAGCGTCGAGGGTGACCCACGGTCCTACGAGCAGTACTTC.

This clone was detected a few times. Different DNA sequences within this sample yield the same CDR3. The chain has TRBV5-4 and TRBJ2-3; 9 bases line up with TRBD1. Germline lookup yields CDR1 SGHNT and CDR2 YYREEE (reference sequence). The CDR3 has 14 amino acids. Trimming cost V 4 bases and J 3 bases; bases outside gene matches: 3. In DNA form, the CDR3 reads TGTGCCAGCAGCCCGGGACAGGGAACAGATACGCAGTATTTT. This codes for CASSPGQGTDTQYF.

This chain uses TRBV5-1 with TRBJ2-5; 8 bases map to TRBD2. Germline V lookup: CDR1 SGHRS, CDR2 YFSETQ. The CDR3 extends over 17 amino acids. J lost 4 bases, V lost 9 bases, and 20 bases had no gene match. The CDR3 sequence: CATMLYGLADSLETQYF. The DNA for the CDR3 is TGCGCCACCATGCTATACGGACTAGCCGATAGTCTAGAGACCCAGTACTTC. Full variable domain (remainder filled in from reference TRBV5-1 and TRBJ2-5): KAGVTQTPRYLIKTRGQQVTLSCSPISGHRSVSWYQQTPGQGLQFLFEYFSETQRNKGNFPGRFSGRQFSNSRSEMNVSTLELGDSALYLCATMLYGLADSLETQYFGPGTRLLVL.

The V call is TRBV7-2, the J call TRBJ1-5, with 8 bases aligning to TRBD1. CDR3 length equals 15 residues. Trimming cost V 5 bases and J 4 bases; bases outside gene matches: 7. The germline V gene has CDR1 SGHTA and CDR2 FQGNSA. The chain's CDR3 is CASSANRGENQPQHF. The CDR3 nucleotides are TGTGCCAGCAGCGCTAACAGGGGGGAAAATCAGCCCCAGCATTTT.

This clone was seen only once. This chain uses TRBV6-6 with TRBJ2-7; D not resolved. Trimming removed 6 bases at V and 4 bases at J, with 10 bases between. Germline assignment: CDR1 MNHNY and CDR2 SVGAGI (reference sequence). This CDR3 region has 12 residues. The CDR3 nucleotides read TGTGCCAGCAGACCCGGGCCTTACGAGCAGTACTTC. Encoded protein: CASRPGPYEQYF.

The rearrangement joins TRBV18 to TRBJ1-2; D is unclear. CDR1 is KGHSH and CDR2 is LQKENI in the germline V gene. CDR3 length equals 14 residues. V lost 3 bases, J lost 2 bases, and 10 bases lay in between. The CDR3 here is CASSPRSGNYGYTF. The CDR3 coding sequence is TGTGCCAGCTCACCGAGGTCAGGAAACTATGGCTACACCTTC.

The J gene is TRBJ2-3, the V gene TRBV5-1; D call uncertain. CDR3 length: 15 residues. Trimming removed 0 bases at V and 5 bases at J, with 13 bases between. The V gene's germline CDR1 is SGHRS and CDR2 YFSETQ. The CDR3 DNA reads TGCGCCAGCAGCTTGGTGTGGCCTTGGGGAGATACGCAGTATTTT. Translated, it gives CASSLVWPWGDTQYF. The full variable domain, rest sourced from reference TRBV5-1 and TRBJ2-3, is KAGVTQTPRYLIKTRGQQVTLSCSPISGHRSVSWYQQTPGQGLQFLFEYFSETQRNKGNFPGRFSGRQFSNSRSEMNVSTLELGDSALYLCASSLVWPWGDTQYFGPGTRLTVL.

The chain has TRBV5-1 and TRBJ1-3; D remains ambiguous. Germline assignment: CDR1 SGHRS and CDR2 YFSETQ. CDR3 size: 15 residues. V was cut by 4 bases and J by 0 bases, with 11 bases left in between. CDR3 DNA sequence: TGCGCCAGCAGCAATGCTCCGACCTCTGGAAACACCATATATTTT. The encoded protein is CASSNAPTSGNTIYF.

The chain is built from TRBV28 and TRBJ2-3, with D possibly being TRBD1 or TRBD2 (5 bases each). The CDR3 consists of 12 residues. Per the germline V gene, CDR1 is MDHEN and CDR2 is SYDVKM. The V end was cut by 11 bases, the J end by 0 bases, with 9 bases between. The CDR3 DNA reads as TGTGCCTTCCGGGACAGCACAGATACGCAGTATTTT. Translated: CAFRDSTDTQYF.

The chain combines TRBV5-1 with TRBJ1-4; 8 nucleotides align to TRBD1. Trimming took 4 bases from V and 6 from J; bases not matched to a gene: 5. This CDR3 region has 14 residues. Germline CDR1 and CDR2: SGHRS and YFSETQ. The CDR3 sequence: CASSMDRVDEKLFF. The CDR3 coding sequence is TGCGCCAGCAGCATGGACAGGGTGGATGAAAAACTGTTTTTT.

This clone showed up just once. The chain couples TRBV7-8 to TRBJ2-3; TRBD2 matches 7 bases. The CDR3 is 14 residues long. Looked up from germline, CDR1 is SGHVS and CDR2 is FQNEAQ. Losses at the gene ends were 5 bases for V and 4 bases for J; bases not matched to a gene: 6. CDR3 residues: CASSPRAGADTQYF. CDR3 nucleotide sequence: TGTGCCAGCAGCCCCCGGGCGGGGGCAGATACGCAGTATTTT.

The chain couples TRBV29-1 to TRBJ2-3; perhaps TRBD2 as D (9 bases). This CDR3 is built from 15 residues. The V end was cut by 7 bases, the J end by 3 bases, with 20 bases between. Germline loops: CDR1 SQVTM, CDR2 ANQGSEA. CDR3 sequence: CSARGGDRRTDTQYF. CDR3 DNA: TGCAGCGCCCGCGGGGGGGACAGGAGGACAGATACGCAGTATTTT.